The 14 T cell receptor beta chains listed next were all sequenced from one sample in a study of blood T cell repertoires in COVID-19. The method was immunoSEQ multiplex PCR; TCRdb's version includes in-frame clones alone and lacks a portion of them. The table includes about 94,000 clones, roughly 86% detected once. The specimen sequenced was peripheral blood. The receptors were gathered from a woman between 55 and 75 years old in a cohort sampled during active or convalescent COVID-19.

The rearrangement uses TRBV23-1 and TRBJ2-7, with 9 positions matching TRBD1. TRBV23-1 belongs to the ORF category, with a function that is uncertain. V shed 7 bases and J 0 bases; nucleotides not matched to a gene: 7. This CDR3 has 15 residues. The CDR3 region is CASNYRDRDSYEQYF. The DNA for the CDR3 is TGCGCCAGCAACTACCGGGACAGGGACTCCTACGAGCAGTACTTC.

This clone was seen more than once but under ten times. V and J are TRBV25-1 and TRBJ1-4, with D tentatively TRBD1 (5 bases). Looked up from germline, CDR1 is MGHDK and CDR2 is SYGVNS. The V gene lost 4 bases and the J gene lost 12 bases, with 9 bases spanning the gap. This CDR3 is 11 amino acids long. This CDR3 reads CASSGGRELFF. The CDR3 DNA follows: TGTGCCAGCAGTGGCGGCAGGGAACTGTTTTTT.

The chain has TRBV5-1 and TRBJ1-2, with 7 positions matching TRBD1. This CDR3 comprises 13 residues. V was pared by 4 bases and J by 8 bases, with 8 bases of the junction left unmatched. CDR1 and CDR2 from the germline V gene are SGHRS and YFSETQ. Here the CDR3 DNA reads TGCGCCAGCAGCCCCGGAGACAGGGCCGGCTACACCTTC. The encoded protein is CASSPGDRAGYTF. Combining the CDR3 with reference TRBV5-1 and TRBJ1-2 gives the whole variable domain KAGVTQTPRYLIKTRGQQVTLSCSPISGHRSVSWYQQTPGQGLQFLFEYFSETQRNKGNFPGRFSGRQFSNSRSEMNVSTLELGDSALYLCASSPGDRAGYTFGSGTRLTVV.

The J gene is TRBJ1-2, the V gene TRBV2; possible D gene TRBD1, 5 bases. Trimming took 6 bases from V and 2 from J, leaving 13 bases between them. The CDR3 contains 14 residues. The germline gives CDR1 SNHLY, CDR2 FYNNEI. In nucleotides, the CDR3 is TGTGCCAGCAGGGGGCAGGCCAGCAACTATGGCTACACCTTC. It specifies CASRGQASNYGYTF.

V gene TRBV11-3 combines with J gene TRBJ2-7; 9 bases map to TRBD1. Germline CDR1 reads SGHNT; CDR2 reads YENEEA. This CDR3 comprises 15 residues. The V segment lost 5 bases and the J segment 5 bases; nucleotides outside the gene matches: 10. CDR3 in amino acids: CASSLMGDRVHEQYF. The CDR3 coding sequence is TGTGCCAGCAGCCTAATGGGGGACAGGGTCCACGAGCAGTACTTC. The whole variable domain, remainder taken from reference TRBV11-3 and TRBJ2-7, is EAGVVQSPRYKIIEKKQPVAFWCNPISGHNTLYWYLQNLGQGPELLIRYENEEAVDDSQLPKDRFSAERLKGVDSTLKIQPAELGDSAVYLCASSLMGDRVHEQYFGPGTRLTVT.

This sequence joins TRBV2 and TRBJ1-2; tentative D call: TRBD1 (6 bases). Trimming took off 9 bases at V and 1 base at J, with 12 bases between the two ends. CDR1 SNHLY and CDR2 FYNNEI come from the germline V gene. The CDR3 length is 13 residues. The CDR3, as DNA: TGTGCCAGGAGACAGGCCGATAACTATGGCTACACCTTC. It specifies CARRQADNYGYTF.

This CDR3 reads CAISRDREHGYTF. The CDR3 bases are TGTGCCATCAGTCGGGACAGGGAACATGGCTACACCTTC. The V call is TRBV10-3, the J call TRBJ1-2, with 9 bases lining up with TRBD1. This CDR3 has 13 amino acids. From germline, CDR1 is ENHRY and CDR2 SYGVKD. J lost 6 bases, V lost 5 bases, and 4 bases had no gene match.

The rearrangement uses TRBV7-9 and TRBJ2-1, with a possible D match to TRBD2 (8 bases). This CDR3 comprises 14 residues. The V gene's germline CDR1 is SEHNR and CDR2 FQNEAQ (reference sequence). Trimming removed 2 bases at V and 8 bases at J, with 13 bases between. Here the CDR3 reads CASSLNRGLDEQFF. The CDR3 bases are TGTGCCAGCAGCTTAAACAGGGGACTAGATGAGCAGTTCTTC.

The chain links TRBV11-2 to TRBJ2-4, with TRBD2 identical over 11 bases. Germline V gives CDR1 SGHAT, CDR2 FQNNGV. CDR3 length: 18 amino acids. J was trimmed by 6 bases and V by 3 bases; bases with no gene match: 13. For the CDR3, the DNA is TGTGCCAGCAGCTTTTTTCGTGTGACTAGCGGGGAAGGAAACATTCAGTACTTC. Protein sequence: CASSFFRVTSGEGNIQYF.

In regard to this clone: Within the sample, other DNA sequences also encode this same CDR3. The gene calls are TRBV5-1 and TRBJ2-6; a weak D match, TRBD1 (5 bases). Germline CDR1 is SGHRS and CDR2 is YFSETQ. The CDR3 runs to 18 residues. V was cut by 2 bases and J by 4 bases, with 19 bases left in between. The CDR3 region has the DNA TGCGCCAGCAGCTTAGGGGCTCTATTGATAGGGGGGGCCAACGTCCTGACTTTC. Its translation is CASSLGALLIGGANVLTF.

The chain has TRBV2 and TRBJ2-5; 7 bases fit TRBD1. Germline V gene data show CDR1 as SNHLY and CDR2 as FYNNEI. The CDR3 contains 11 residues. After removal of 10 bases from V and 5 bases from J, the junction contained 4 bases not matched to a gene. CDR3 nucleotides: TGTGCCACACAGGGGTTGGAGACCCAGTACTTC. It codes for CATQGLETQYF.

V and J are TRBV11-2 and TRBJ2-2; 10 bases map to TRBD2. The V gene end was trimmed by 1 base and the J gene end by 5 bases; junction bases not matched to a gene: 10. Germline V gene data show CDR1 as SGHAT and CDR2 as FQNNGV. This CDR3 comprises 18 residues. The CDR3 DNA is TGTGCCAGCAGCTTAGTAGCCCCCTCTAGCGGGAGTACCGGGGAGCTGTTTTTT. This sequence encodes CASSLVAPSSGSTGELFF.

V and J are TRBV27 and TRBJ1-2; D remains ambiguous. There are 13 residues in the CDR3. V lost 6 bases, J lost 2 bases, and 10 bases lay in between. Germline lookup yields CDR1 MNHEY and CDR2 SMNVEV (reference sequence). CDR3 in amino acids: CASSPDGNYGYTF. CDR3 sequence (DNA): TGTGCCAGCAGCCCCGACGGGAACTATGGCTACACCTTC.

In this sample, this clone turned up once. This rearrangement joins TRBV12-5 to TRBJ1-1; 7 bases match TRBD1. V lost 2 bases to trimming and J lost 0 bases; unmatched junction nucleotides: 6. The CDR3 loop spans 16 amino acids. Germline V gene data show CDR1 as LGHNT and CDR2 as FRNRAP. The CDR3 spells CASGLMAGGMNTEAFF. CDR3 in DNA: TGTGCTAGTGGTTTGATGGCAGGGGGAATGAACACTGAAGCTTTCTTT.